This TCR beta chain originates from a study of cytomegalovirus exposure and HLA in healthy donors. Regarding the study as a whole: A later analysis by the authors found several of the most significant clusters apparently linked to common viral pathogens. In a later analysis, the majority of CMV-associated beta chains seemingly showed HLA restriction.

The PCR ran on 60 Vbeta and 13 Jbeta primers. Using immunoSEQ multiplex PCR, the repertoire was profiled, and TCRdb retains in-frame clones only, with some absent. The sample gives 120,000 to 150,000 clones, around two thirds of which show up once; around 1.9% is in the top ten. V gave up 3 bases and J gave up 10 bases; unmatched junction bases: 20. The CDR3 is 19 residues long. CDR1 MNHNS and CDR2 SASEGT come from the germline V gene. In regard to this clone: What it binds is unknown.

The rearrangement links TRBV6-1 to TRBJ2-1; TRBD2 matches 11 bases. The receptor was derived from a male donor in good health and CMV-seronegative. Source material: PBMCs. Here the CDR3 DNA reads TGTGCCAGCAGTGATAGAGGGCTAGCGGGGGGTGCGTCCGGTCGGGAGCAGTTCTTC. It yields the protein CASSDRGLAGGASGREQFF.